A selection of T cell receptor beta chains follows, all from one sample in a study of T cells in narcolepsy. The table came from immunoSEQ multiplex PCR; TCRdb's copy has only in-frame clones and leaves some out. The sample lists about 31,000 clones, just under 80% occurring once. The sample consisted of CD45RA- memory CD4+ T cells from PBMCs. The origin of the receptors is a human donor with narcolepsy. Each CDR3 is given with its conserved first and last residue. The order of the fields is clone size, V gene, J gene, D gene, CDR3 protein, CDR3 DNA. The D gene is left open where the match is weak. The size entry is marked missing in some rows and otherwise reads once, few, many or a size class.

.	TRBV5-1	TRBJ1-2	.	CASSAEWGSYGYTF	TGCGCCAGCAGCGCCGAGTGGGGGTCCTATGGCTACACCTTC
once	TRBV7-2	TRBJ2-1	.	CASSPLYHEQFF	TGTGCCAGCAGCCCGTTGTACCATGAGCAGTTCTTC
.	TRBV6-6	TRBJ1-2	.	CASSPRGGGHGYTF	TGTGCCAGCAGCCCACGGGGAGGGGGTCATGGCTACACCTTC
.	TRBV23-1	TRBJ1-2	.	CASSSIRGTPLNYGYTF	TGCGCCAGCAGTTCCATCCGGGGGACGCCGCTGAACTATGGCTACACCTTC
.	TRBV2	TRBJ1-2	.	CASSEAAEGYTF	TGTGCCAGCAGTGAAGCAGCTGAAGGCTACACCTTC
.	TRBV5-4	TRBJ1-5	.	CASSLDGNQPQHF	TGTGCCAGCAGCTTGGACGGCAATCAGCCCCAGCATTTT
.	TRBV6-5	TRBJ2-1	.	CASSTRTLYNEQFF	TGTGCCAGCAGTACTAGGACCCTGTACAATGAGCAGTTCTTC
.	TRBV14	TRBJ2-1	TRBD2	CASSYPSGGRNEQFF	TGTGCCAGCAGCTATCCTAGCGGGGGCCGCAATGAGCAGTTCTTC
.	TRBV5-1	TRBJ2-5	.	CASRSIDLETQYF	TGCGCCAGCAGATCTATCGATCTAGAGACCCAGTACTTC
.	TRBV6-6	TRBJ1-5	TRBD1	CASSSGQGANNQPQHF	TGTGCCAGCAGCTCGGGACAGGGGGCGAACAATCAGCCCCAGCATTTT
.	TRBV9	TRBJ2-5	TRBD1	CASSVQTGGEQETQYF	TGTGCCAGCAGCGTACAAACAGGGGGCGAACAAGAGACCCAGTACTTC
.	TRBV5-5	TRBJ2-7	.	CASSLGIGPSYEQYF	TGTGCCAGCAGCTTGGGGATAGGACCCTCCTACGAGCAGTACTTC
.	TRBV18	TRBJ2-7	.	CASSFGPYEQYF	TGTGCCAGCTCCTTCGGGCCCTACGAGCAGTACTTC
.	TRBV2	TRBJ2-1	.	CASSQALPPNEQFF	TGTGCCAGCAGCCAGGCTTTACCTCCGAATGAGCAGTTCTTC
.	TRBV9	TRBJ1-3	.	CASSPQGREGNTIYF	TGTGCCAGCAGCCCCCAAGGTAGAGAGGGAAACACCATATATTTT
.	TRBV2	TRBJ1-1	TRBD1	CASRDRDRVDTEAFF	TGTGCCAGCAGAGACCGGGACAGGGTCGACACTGAAGCTTTCTTT
once	TRBV28	TRBJ2-3	.	CASSPTDGTDTQYF	TGTGCCAGCAGTCCAACGGACGGCACAGATACGCAGTATTTT
.	TRBV20-1	TRBJ2-5	.	CSGQIQETQYF	TGCAGTGGACAGATACAAGAGACCCAGTACTTC
.	TRBV5-4	TRBJ2-5	TRBD2	CASRKVAGGGETQYF	TGTGCCAGCAGGAAAGTAGCGGGAGGGGGAGAGACCCAGTACTTC
.	TRBV4-2	TRBJ1-2	.	CASSQDGQVGRGYTF	TGTGCCAGCAGCCAAGATGGGCAGGTCGGACGCGGCTACACCTTC
.	TRBV7-3	TRBJ1-1	.	CASSLRGGTEAFF	TGTGCCAGCAGCTTAAGGGGTGGTACTGAAGCTTTCTTT
once	TRBV27	TRBJ1-2	.	CASSFAVGASGYGYTF	TGTGCCAGCAGTTTCGCCGTGGGGGCTTCGGGCTATGGCTACACCTTC
.	TRBV27	TRBJ1-6	.	CASSLSGRNSPLHF	TGTGCCAGCAGTTTATCAGGCAGAAATTCACCCCTCCACTTT
.	TRBV5-1	TRBJ2-7	.	CASSLEGRGYEQYF	TGCGCCAGCAGCTTGGAGGGACGGGGTTACGAGCAGTACTTC
.	TRBV9	TRBJ2-1	.	CASSVAPAGWGNEQFF	TGTGCCAGCAGCGTAGCTCCGGCGGGATGGGGCAATGAGCAGTTCTTC
medium-sized	TRBV6-4	TRBJ2-1	.	CASSEVSGSGQFF	TGTGCCAGCAGTGAAGTTTCGGGGTCAGGGCAGTTCTTC
.	TRBV6-1	TRBJ2-5	.	CASTPKETQYF	TGTGCCAGCACCCCGAAGGAGACCCAGTACTTC
few	TRBV14	TRBJ1-1	.	CASSQERRSEAFF	TGTGCCAGCAGCCAAGAACGGCGAAGTGAAGCTTTCTTT
.	TRBV2	TRBJ2-3	TRBD1	CASRDRGVSTDTQYF	TGTGCCAGCAGGGACAGGGGGGTAAGCACAGATACGCAGTATTTT
.	TRBV7-6	TRBJ2-1	.	CASSMSSYNEQFF	TGTGCCAGCAGCATGAGCTCCTACAATGAGCAGTTCTTC
.	TRBV5-1	TRBJ1-1	.	CASSIQPIGPGRNTEAFF	TGCGCCAGCAGCATACAACCCATCGGACCCGGGCGCAACACTGAAGCTTTCTTT
few	TRBV6-6	TRBJ1-5	.	CASKGRVNQPQHF	TGTGCCAGCAAAGGACGGGTCAATCAGCCCCAGCATTTT
few	TRBV6-1	TRBJ2-7	.	CASSDPDRNKYEQYF	TGTGCCAGCAGCGATCCTGACAGGAACAAATACGAGCAGTACTTC
.	TRBV6-6	TRBJ1-2	.	CASTRRQTSNYGYTF	TGTGCCAGCACGAGGAGGCAGACCTCTAACTATGGCTACACCTTC
.	TRBV19	TRBJ1-1	.	CASSTPIGANYTEAFF	TGTGCCAGTAGTACTCCCATCGGGGCGAATTACACTGAAGCTTTCTTT
.	TRBV4-1	TRBJ2-1	TRBD2	CASSPLITSGGGNEQFF	TGCGCCAGCAGCCCGCTGATAACTAGCGGAGGAGGTAATGAGCAGTTCTTC